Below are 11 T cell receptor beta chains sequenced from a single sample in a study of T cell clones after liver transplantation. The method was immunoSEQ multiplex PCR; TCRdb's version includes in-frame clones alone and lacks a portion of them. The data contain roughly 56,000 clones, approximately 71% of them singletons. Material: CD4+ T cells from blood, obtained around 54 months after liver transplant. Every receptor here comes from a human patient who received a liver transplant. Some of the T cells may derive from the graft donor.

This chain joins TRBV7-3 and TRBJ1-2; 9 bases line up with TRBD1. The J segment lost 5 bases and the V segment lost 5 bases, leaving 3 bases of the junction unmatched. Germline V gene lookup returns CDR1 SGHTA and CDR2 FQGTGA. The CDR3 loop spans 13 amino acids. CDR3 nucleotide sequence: TGTGCCAGCAGCCCAGACAGGGGGTATGGCTACACCTTC. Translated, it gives CASSPDRGYGYTF.

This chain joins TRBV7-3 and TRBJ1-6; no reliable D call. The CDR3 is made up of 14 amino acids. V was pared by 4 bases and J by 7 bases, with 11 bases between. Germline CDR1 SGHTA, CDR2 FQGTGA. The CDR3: CASSSTLWNSPLHF. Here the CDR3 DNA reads TGTGCCAGCAGCTCCACGCTCTGGAATTCACCCCTCCACTTT.

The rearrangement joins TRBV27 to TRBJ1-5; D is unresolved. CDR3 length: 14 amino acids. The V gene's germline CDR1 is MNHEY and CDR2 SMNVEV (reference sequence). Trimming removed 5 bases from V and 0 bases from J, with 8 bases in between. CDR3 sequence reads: CASSLGLSNQPQHF. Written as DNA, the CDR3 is TGTGCCAGCAGTCTGGGCCTTAGCAATCAGCCCCAGCATTTT.

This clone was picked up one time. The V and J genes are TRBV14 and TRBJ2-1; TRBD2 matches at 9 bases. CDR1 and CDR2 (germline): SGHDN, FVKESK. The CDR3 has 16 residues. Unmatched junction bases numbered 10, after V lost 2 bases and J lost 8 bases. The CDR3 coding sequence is TGTGCCAGCAGCCAATCCAGACTAGCGGAGACGGATGAGCAGTTCTTC. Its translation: CASSQSRLAETDEQFF.

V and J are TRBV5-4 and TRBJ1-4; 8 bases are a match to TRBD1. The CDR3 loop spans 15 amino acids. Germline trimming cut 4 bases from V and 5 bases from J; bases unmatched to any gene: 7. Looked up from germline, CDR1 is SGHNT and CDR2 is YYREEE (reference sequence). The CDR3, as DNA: TGTGCCAGCAGCGAGAACAGGGGGGGGAATGAAAAACTGTTTTTT. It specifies CASSENRGGNEKLFF.

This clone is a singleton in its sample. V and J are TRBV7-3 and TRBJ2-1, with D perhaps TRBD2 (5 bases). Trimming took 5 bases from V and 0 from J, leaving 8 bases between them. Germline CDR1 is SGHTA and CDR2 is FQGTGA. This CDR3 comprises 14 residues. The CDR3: CASSLGSSYNEQFF. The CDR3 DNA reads TGTGCCAGCAGCCTAGGGAGCTCCTACAATGAGCAGTTCTTC.

The CDR3 protein is CASSVGFNTEAFF. CDR3 nucleotide sequence: TGTGCCAGCAGTGTTGGTTTTAACACTGAAGCTTTCTTT. V gene TRBV6-4 combines with J gene TRBJ1-1; D remains ambiguous. The CDR3 spans 13 residues. In germline, CDR1 is MRHNA, CDR2 SNTAGT. V shed 4 bases and J shed 2 bases, with 8 bases lying between them.

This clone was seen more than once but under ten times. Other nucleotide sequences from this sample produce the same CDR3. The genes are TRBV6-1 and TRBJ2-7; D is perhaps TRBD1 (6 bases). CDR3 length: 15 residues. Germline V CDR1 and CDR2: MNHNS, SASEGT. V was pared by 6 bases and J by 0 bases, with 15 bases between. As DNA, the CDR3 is TGTGCCAGCAGAGTGGACAGCTTGAGCTCCTACGAGCAGTACTTC. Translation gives CASRVDSLSSYEQYF.

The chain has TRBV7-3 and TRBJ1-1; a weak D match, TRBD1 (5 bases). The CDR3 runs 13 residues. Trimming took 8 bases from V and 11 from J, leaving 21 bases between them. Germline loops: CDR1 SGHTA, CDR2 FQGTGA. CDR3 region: CASSLGRGNGAFF. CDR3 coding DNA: TGTGCCAGCTCCCTAGGTCGGGGCAACGGTGCTTTCTTT.

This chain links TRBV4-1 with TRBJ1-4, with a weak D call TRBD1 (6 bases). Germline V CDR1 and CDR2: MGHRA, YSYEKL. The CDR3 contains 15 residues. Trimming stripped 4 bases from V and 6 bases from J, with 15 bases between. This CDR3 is CASSPYRGRDEKLFF. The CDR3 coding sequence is TGCGCCAGCAGCCCCTACCGGGGGCGGGATGAAAAACTGTTTTTT.

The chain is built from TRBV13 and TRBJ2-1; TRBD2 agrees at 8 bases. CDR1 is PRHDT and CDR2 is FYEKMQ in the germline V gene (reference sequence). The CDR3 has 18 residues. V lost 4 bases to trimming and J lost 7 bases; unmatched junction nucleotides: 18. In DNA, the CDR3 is TGTGCCAGCAGCTCTAGCGGGTGGGCGACGGGATCCGTGAATGAGCAGTTCTTC. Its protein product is CASSSSGWATGSVNEQFF.